The clone carrying this T cell receptor (beta chain) was observed a single time. Within the sample, other DNA sequences also encode this same CDR3. The data were obtained in a study of blood T cell repertoires in COVID-19. Study-wide background: T cells, B-cell-depleted T cells, or PBMCs supplied cDNA or gDNA.

Germline V CDR1 and CDR2: SQVTM, ANQGSEA. The ends lost 4 bases at V and 5 bases at J; junction bases unmatched: 3. The CDR3 loop spans 14 amino acids. Sequencing was performed with immunoSEQ multiplex PCR; in TCRdb, only in-frame clones are kept and a portion is missing. Of about 190,000 clones in the sample, 86% are singletons; the top ten hold less than 3.5%. The source of this sequence is a woman aged 25-40 years with active or convalescent COVID-19. Specimen: peripheral blood. The chain couples TRBV29-1 to TRBJ2-1; 12 positions match TRBD2. Here the CDR3 DNA reads TGCAGCGTTGGCGGACTAGCGGGAAACAATGAGCAGTTCTTC. This translates into CSVGGLAGNNEQFF.